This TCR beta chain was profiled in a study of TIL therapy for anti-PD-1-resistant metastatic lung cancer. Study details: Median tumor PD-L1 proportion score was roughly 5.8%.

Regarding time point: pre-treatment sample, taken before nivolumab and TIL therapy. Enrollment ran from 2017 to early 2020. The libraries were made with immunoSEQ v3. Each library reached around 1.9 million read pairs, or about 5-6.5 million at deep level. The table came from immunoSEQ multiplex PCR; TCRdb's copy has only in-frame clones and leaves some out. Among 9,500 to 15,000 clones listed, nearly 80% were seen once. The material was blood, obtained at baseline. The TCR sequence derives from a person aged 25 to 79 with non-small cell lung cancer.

The CDR3 spells CASGLWTSGNYEQYF. CDR3 coding DNA: TGTGCTAGTGGTTTGTGGACTAGTGGGAACTACGAGCAGTACTTC. This rearrangement joins TRBV12-5 to TRBJ2-7; 7 bases align to TRBD2. Looked up from germline, CDR1 is LGHNT and CDR2 is FRNRAP. The CDR3 sequence is 15 residues long. The V gene end was trimmed by 2 bases and the J gene end by 3 bases; junction bases not matched to a gene: 7.